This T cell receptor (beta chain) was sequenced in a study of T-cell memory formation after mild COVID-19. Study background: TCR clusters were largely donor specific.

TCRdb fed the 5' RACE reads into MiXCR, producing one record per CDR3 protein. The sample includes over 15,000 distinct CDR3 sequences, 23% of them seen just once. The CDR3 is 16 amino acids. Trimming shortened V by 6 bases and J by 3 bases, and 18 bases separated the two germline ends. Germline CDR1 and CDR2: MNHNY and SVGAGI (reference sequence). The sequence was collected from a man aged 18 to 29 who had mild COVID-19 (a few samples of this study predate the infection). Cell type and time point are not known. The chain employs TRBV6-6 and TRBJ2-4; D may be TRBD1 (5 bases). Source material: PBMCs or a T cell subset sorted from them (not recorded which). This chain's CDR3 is CASSFDSRARKNIQYF. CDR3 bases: TGTGCCAGCAGCTTCGACAGCCGGGCCCGCAAAAACATTCAGTACTTC.